This TCR beta chain was retrieved from a study of blood T cell repertoires in COVID-19 (dated by TCRdb to about 2020). For the wider study: Collaborator samples came from the United States, Italy and Spain and covered acute and convalescent phases of COVID-19. The prospective study material was composed of cDNA or gDNA derived from T cells, B-cell-depleted T cells, or PBMCs. Subjects who had been exposed to COVID-19, were actively infected with it, or had recovered from it provided the deeply sampled blood TCRbeta repertoires that made up the dataset. The repertoires were released in a freely available public database meant as a resource for research on the immune response to SARS-CoV-2. The samples were drawn from the first 160 participants of the ongoing ImmuneRACE study and from 950 to 1,500 subjects provided by 6 global collaborators. A de-identified subject ID, COVID-19 status, age in years and sex were almost always included in the sample metadata. Where available, HLA class I and class II types were taken from metadata supplied by the sample provider and were not determined by assay-based typing.

Comments on this clone: Its antigen specificity is not known. Qualities for individual bases were not recorded, and no much larger clone is one base off.

TCRbeta CDR3 regions were amplified from genomic DNA by means of the immunoSEQ Assay, a bias-controlled multiplex PCR. From the authors' description of their analysis: The number of nucleated cells in each sample was estimated by amplification of reference gene primers within the assay. To quantify the absolute abundance of each unique TCRbeta CDR3 rearrangement, sequence reads were collapsed and filtered. Productive Simpson clonality was computed per sample as the square root of Simpson's diversity index over productive rearrangements. TCRdb holds this immuneACCESS table with in-frame rearrangements only. Some clones are missing; in checked studies, unresolved V genes explain under half, and the rest has no known cause. The D gene and trimming were derived from the DNA, and the V and J assignments and clone size from that table. Present in this sample are 60,000 or so clones, under 85% of which were seen just once. Of the sample, around 3.4% is held by the ten largest clones.

From cysteine to phenylalanine, the CDR3 is 13 amino acids long. Only the CDR3 DNA stays, 39 bases, in frame from base 1. CDR1 and CDR2, looked up from the germline V gene, are KGHDR and SFDVKD. The germline V end is reduced by 4 bases and the J end by 3 bases; junction bases left unmatched: 1. Study-wide conclusions, independent of this receptor: The amount of clinical and demographic metadata varied by source and participant and was provided uncurated.

The collaborating institutions used their own protocols to collect whole blood in K2EDTA tubes. For TCRbeta analysis, collaborators shipped samples as frozen whole blood, isolated PBMCs, or DNA extracted from either of those sample types. The chain is assembled from TRBV24-1 and TRBJ1-2, with 7 junctional bases fitting TRBD1. The sequence was obtained from a woman older than 75 with acute or convalescent COVID-19. The material sequenced was peripheral blood. DNA sequence: TGTGCCACCAGTGACGGGACAGACTATGGCTACACCTTC. It specifies CATSDGTDYGYTF.